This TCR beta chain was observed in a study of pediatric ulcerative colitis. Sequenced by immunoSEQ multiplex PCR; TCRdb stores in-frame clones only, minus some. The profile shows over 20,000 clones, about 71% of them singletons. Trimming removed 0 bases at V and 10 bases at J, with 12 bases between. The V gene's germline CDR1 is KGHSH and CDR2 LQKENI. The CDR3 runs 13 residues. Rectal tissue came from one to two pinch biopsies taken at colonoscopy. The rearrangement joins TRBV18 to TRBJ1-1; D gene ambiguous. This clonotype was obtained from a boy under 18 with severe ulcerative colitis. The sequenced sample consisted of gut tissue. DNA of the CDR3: TGTGCCAGCTCACCACCGTTCCCTTTAATAGCTTTCTTT. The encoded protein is CASSPPFPLIAFF.